A single sample is the source of the 20 T cell receptor beta chains below, sequenced in a study of T cell repertoires in cytomegalovirus infection. TCRdb called the reads again in MiXCR, with one record for every CDR3 protein. The repertoire holds around 740,000 distinct CDR3 sequences, with 35% as singletons. Sequenced input: PBMCs. Receptors originate from a human donor in good health (CMV status not recorded). Some clones in this sample may be carry-over from other donors' samples.

This sequence joins TRBV20-1 and TRBJ2-1, with TRBD2 identical over 9 bases. This CDR3 region has 14 residues. V shed 3 bases and J 4 bases; nucleotides not matched to a gene: 4. CDR1 is DFQATT and CDR2 is SNEGSKA in the germline V gene (reference sequence). The CDR3 DNA is TGCAGTGCTAGTCCTAGCGGGACGTACAATGAGCAGTTCTTC. Translation: CSASPSGTYNEQFF.

There are a few counts of this clonotype. CDR3 sequence (DNA): TGTGCCAGCAGGGGGGGGACGGCAAATTATTCACCCCTCCACTTT. It is translated as CASRGGTANYSPLHF. The V and J genes are TRBV12-3 or TRBV12-4 and TRBJ1-6, with D perhaps matching TRBD1 (5 bases). There are 15 residues in the CDR3. Trimming shortened V by 6 bases and J by 8 bases, and 17 bases separated the two germline ends.

The rearrangement joins TRBV30 to TRBJ1-5; no clear D gene. Trimming cost V 2 bases and J 10 bases, with 9 bases left between them. Germline assignment: CDR1 GTSNPN and CDR2 SVGIG (reference sequence). This CDR3 region has 11 residues. Here the CDR3 DNA reads TGTGCCTGGAGTAGTGGGAAACCCCAGCATTTT. Its protein is CAWSSGKPQHF.

This clonotype has more than one count but fewer than ten. The rearrangement uses TRBV20-1 and TRBJ1-5; no clear D gene. This CDR3 spans 16 amino acids. Trimming removed 1 base at V and 4 bases at J, with 17 bases between. Germline CDR1 reads DFQATT; CDR2 reads SNEGSKA (reference sequence). Written as DNA, the CDR3 is TGCAGTGCTAGAGCCGGGGTGGCAGGCCCTAATCAGCCCCAGCATTTT. It specifies CSARAGVAGPNQPQHF.

The CDR3 region has the DNA TGTGCCAGCAGCTCGAGGGATTGGGCCACCGGGGAGCTGTTTTTT. Translation: CASSSRDWATGELFF. V gene TRBV7-8 combines with J gene TRBJ2-2; possible D gene TRBD2, 5 bases. CDR3 size: 15 residues. The V gene lost 4 bases and the J gene lost 4 bases, with 13 bases spanning the gap. Per germline, CDR1 SGHVS and CDR2 FQNEAQ.

This clonotype was recorded a few times. V gene TRBV10-3 combines with J gene TRBJ1-2; 7 positions match TRBD1. Germline-derived CDR1 and CDR2 are ENHRY and SYGVKD. The junction had 6 bases not matched to a gene; V was cut back by 6 bases and J by 8 bases. This CDR3 has 12 amino acids. The CDR3: CAIRGGQYGYTF. The DNA of the CDR3 is TGTGCCATCAGGGGGGGACAGTACGGCTACACCTTC.

In its sample, this clonotype was seen once. V and J are TRBV30 and TRBJ2-1; no definite D call. CDR1 GTSNPN and CDR2 SVGIG come from the germline V gene (reference sequence). This CDR3 region has 12 residues. V gave up 0 bases and J gave up 4 bases, with 4 bases separating them. Here the CDR3 reads CAWSVGYNEQFF. The CDR3 bases are TGTGCCTGGAGTGTGGGTTACAATGAGCAGTTCTTC.

This clonotype was found a few times. V gene TRBV28 combines with J gene TRBJ1-1; 9 bases fit TRBD1. Losses at the gene ends were 2 bases for V and 4 bases for J; bases not matched to a gene: 11. This CDR3 has 17 residues. Germline CDR1 and CDR2: MDHEN and SYDVKM. The CDR3 here is CASSLRTGDLWSTEAFF. The DNA of the CDR3 is TGTGCCAGCAGTTTAAGGACAGGGGACCTCTGGAGCACTGAAGCTTTCTTT.

This clonotype occurred once. The chain uses TRBV7-3 and TRBJ2-5; 8 positions match TRBD2. Germline CDR1 is SGHTA and CDR2 is FQGTGA. CDR3 length equals 16 residues. J was trimmed by 5 bases and V by 2 bases; bases with no gene match: 10. The DNA for the CDR3 is TGTGCCAGCAGCTTAGGGGGACTAGGAGGTCCGGAGACCCAGTACTTC. This encodes CASSLGGLGGPETQYF.

In regard to this clonotype: One end of the junction fails to match germline, which may point to a read error. The chain is built from TRBV11-3 and TRBJ1-1; D is ambiguous. CDR1 and CDR2 from the germline V gene are SGHNT and YENEEA. CDR3 length equals 13 residues. Here the CDR3 DNA reads TGTGCCAGCAGCGCAAGACCTCGCACTGAAGCTCTCTTT. This gives the protein CASSARPRTEALF.

V and J are TRBV12-3 or TRBV12-4 and TRBJ1-1, with D hard to call. V was pared by 11 bases and J by 5 bases, with 18 bases between. The CDR3 contains 13 residues. For the CDR3, the DNA is TGTGCCTCGAGCAGTGGGAGTAGTACTGAAGCTTTCTTT. Translating gives CASSSGSSTEAFF.

V and J are TRBV7-8 and TRBJ2-3; D not certain. The CDR3 is 12 residues long. Germline CDR1 is SGHVS and CDR2 is FQNEAQ. V was trimmed by 5 bases and J by 4 bases, leaving 7 bases between them. The CDR3 coding sequence is TGTGCCAGCAGCAAAATAGCAGATACGCAGTATTTT. Translation gives CASSKIADTQYF.

This sequence joins TRBV7-6 and TRBJ2-1; 11 bases are shared with TRBD2. Germline assignment: CDR1 SGHVS and CDR2 FNYEAQ. The CDR3 contains 16 residues. The J segment lost 4 bases and the V segment lost 2 bases, leaving 4 bases of the junction unmatched. The chain's CDR3 is CASSLPGLAEYNEQFF. CDR3 bases: TGTGCCAGCAGCTTACCGGGACTAGCGGAATACAATGAGCAGTTCTTC. Combining the CDR3 with reference TRBV7-6 and TRBJ2-1 gives the whole variable domain GAGVSQSPRYKVTKRGQDVALRCDPISGHVSLYWYRQALGQGPEFLTYFNYEAQQDKSGLPNDRFSAERPEGSISTLTIQRTEQRDSAMYRCASSLPGLAEYNEQFFGPGTRLTVL.

This clonotype was recorded many times. The chain combines TRBV7-2 with TRBJ2-3; 12 bases are a match to TRBD2. The germline V gene encodes CDR1 SGHTA and CDR2 FQGNSA. The V gene end was trimmed by 5 bases and the J gene end by 1 base; junction bases not matched to a gene: 4. The CDR3 extends over 16 amino acids. CDR3 DNA sequence: TGTGCCAGCAGCCTCCGGACTAGCGGGGGCACAGATACGCAGTATTTT. Its protein product is CASSLRTSGGTDTQYF.

The chain combines TRBV27 with TRBJ1-2; D uncertain. CDR3 length: 13 amino acids. V dropped 0 bases and J dropped 6 bases, with 8 bases sitting between them. From germline, CDR1 is MNHEY and CDR2 SMNVEV (reference sequence). This chain's CDR3 is CASSLSRSHGYTF. Here the CDR3 DNA reads TGTGCCAGCAGTTTATCGAGGAGCCATGGCTACACCTTC.

This clonotype turned up a few times. V is TRBV4-1 and J is TRBJ1-1, with 8 bases lining up with TRBD1. With 2 bases clipped from V and 5 bases from J, the junction kept 10 bases outside the gene matches. The CDR3 runs 16 residues. CDR1 and CDR2 from the germline V gene are MGHRA and YSYEKL. The CDR3 region is CASSQLPGQGGTEAFF. DNA for the CDR3: TGCGCCAGCAGCCAACTACCCGGACAGGGCGGAACTGAAGCTTTCTTT.

The chain recombines TRBV18 with TRBJ2-1; 7 positions match TRBD1. Germline CDR1 is KGHSH and CDR2 is LQKENI. With 4 bases clipped from V and 4 bases from J, the junction kept 13 bases outside the gene matches. There are 17 residues in the CDR3. The CDR3 bases are TGTGCCAGCTCACTTAACCCGGGACAGATGAATTACAATGAGCAGTTCTTC. It is translated as CASSLNPGQMNYNEQFF.

This clonotype has just a few counts. The J gene is TRBJ2-1, the V gene TRBV15; 7 bases are a match to TRBD1. CDR1 and CDR2 (germline): LNHNV, YYDKDF (reference sequence). Unmatched junction bases numbered 6, after V lost 1 base and J lost 0 bases. This CDR3 is 17 amino acids long. CDR3 in DNA: TGTGCCACCAGCAGAGGAGGGTACAGGGGCTCCTACAATGAGCAGTTCTTC. Translation: CATSRGGYRGSYNEQFF.

The chain links TRBV7-6 to TRBJ2-5; tentatively, D is TRBD2 (6 bases). The CDR3 totals 16 residues. Germline V gives CDR1 SGHVS, CDR2 FNYEAQ. The CDR3 sequence is CASAKEPGLAQETNYF. Here the CDR3 DNA reads TGTGCTAGCGCAAAAGAACCGGGACTGGCTCAAGAGACCAATTACTTC.

The chain is built from TRBV7-9 and TRBJ2-7, with D maybe TRBD2 (5 bases). Germline loops: CDR1 SEHNR, CDR2 FQNEAQ (reference sequence). V was pared by 5 bases and J by 6 bases, with 8 bases between. This CDR3 contains 11 residues. The CDR3 loop reads CASSVGLEQYF. CDR3 nucleotide sequence: TGTGCCAGCAGCGTCGGACTCGAGCAGTACTTC.